The 3 T cell receptor beta chains below come from one sample, sequenced in a study of cytomegalovirus exposure and HLA in healthy donors. In the PCR, 60 Vbeta and 13 Jbeta primers were used. Method: immunoSEQ multiplex PCR; TCRdb's copy keeps in-frame clones and lacks some. The sample shows roughly 190,000 clones, around 81% of them seen only once. The sample taken for sequencing was PBMCs. The receptors stem from a man aged 18 to 29 in good health and CMV-seronegative.

This sequence joins TRBV19 and TRBJ1-6; D not certain. CDR1 is LNHDA and CDR2 is SQIVND in the germline V gene (reference sequence). This CDR3 contains 15 residues. Between the trimmed V and J ends, which lost 10 bases and 5 bases, there was a span of 18 bases. The CDR3 region is CATRIGRKDNSPLHF. The CDR3, as DNA: TGTGCCACCCGGATCGGGAGAAAGGATAATTCACCCCTCCACTTT.

The chain joins TRBV6-5 to TRBJ2-1, with D tentatively TRBD2 (5 bases). This CDR3 is built from 11 residues. The V end lost 6 bases, the J end lost 6 bases, and 6 bases lay between the germline ends. CDR1 is MNHEY, CDR2 SVGAGI, per germline. In DNA, the CDR3 is TGTGCCAGCAGGGAGGTCAATGAGCAGTTCTTC. It yields the protein CASREVNEQFF.

The chain links TRBV5-4 to TRBJ2-3; a weak D match, TRBD1 (6 bases). The V gene's germline CDR1 is SGHNT and CDR2 YYREEE (reference sequence). CDR3 length: 15 residues. V shed 2 bases and J shed 1 base, with 11 bases lying between them. For the CDR3, the DNA is TGTGCCAGCAGCTTAGGTGGGACACGCACAGATACGCAGTATTTT. Encoded protein: CASSLGGTRTDTQYF.